This TCR beta chain was retrieved from a study of blood T cell repertoires in COVID-19. About the study: Acute-phase and convalescent COVID-19 samples originated in the United States, Italy and Spain. PBMCs, B-cell-depleted T cells, or T cells were the source of the cDNA or gDNA that made up the material.

Original processing methods: Amplification with reference gene primers provided the estimates of nucleated cell counts. Clones were read by immunoSEQ multiplex PCR, and TCRdb kept only the in-frame ones, dropping some. V, J and clone size were drawn from that table, and D and trimming were deduced from the DNA. The data contain roughly 95,000 clones, around nine tenths of them seen just once; the ten biggest clones take up roughly 3.9%. The CDR3 covers 14 residues. Germline V gene sequence: CDR1 MDHEN, CDR2 SYDVKM. Between the trimmed V and J ends, which lost 6 bases and 6 bases, there was a span of 18 bases.

The specimen was peripheral blood. The genes are TRBV28 and TRBJ2-7, with TRBD1 as a possible D gene (5 bases). The source of this sequence is a woman in her fifties or sixties in a cohort sampled during active COVID-19. CDR3 nucleotide sequence: TGTGCCAGCAGCCCCGTCACTGACAGTTCCGAGCAGTACTTC. It encodes CASSPVTDSSEQYF.